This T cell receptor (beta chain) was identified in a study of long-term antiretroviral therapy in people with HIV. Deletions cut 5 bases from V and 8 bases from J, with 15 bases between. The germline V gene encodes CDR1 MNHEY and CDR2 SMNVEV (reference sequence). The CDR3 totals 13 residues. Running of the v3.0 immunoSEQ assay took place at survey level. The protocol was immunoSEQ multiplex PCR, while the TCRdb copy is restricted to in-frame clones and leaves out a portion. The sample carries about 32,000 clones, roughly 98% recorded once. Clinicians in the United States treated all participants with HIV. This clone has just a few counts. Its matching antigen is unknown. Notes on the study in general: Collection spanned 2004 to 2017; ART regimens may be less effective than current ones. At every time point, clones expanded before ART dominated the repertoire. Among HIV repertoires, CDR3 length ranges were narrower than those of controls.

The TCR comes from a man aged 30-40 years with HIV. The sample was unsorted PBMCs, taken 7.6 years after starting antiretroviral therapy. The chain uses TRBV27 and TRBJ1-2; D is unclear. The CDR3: CASSPTFTWGYTF. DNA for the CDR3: TGTGCCAGCAGTCCAACTTTCACCTGGGGCTACACCTTC.